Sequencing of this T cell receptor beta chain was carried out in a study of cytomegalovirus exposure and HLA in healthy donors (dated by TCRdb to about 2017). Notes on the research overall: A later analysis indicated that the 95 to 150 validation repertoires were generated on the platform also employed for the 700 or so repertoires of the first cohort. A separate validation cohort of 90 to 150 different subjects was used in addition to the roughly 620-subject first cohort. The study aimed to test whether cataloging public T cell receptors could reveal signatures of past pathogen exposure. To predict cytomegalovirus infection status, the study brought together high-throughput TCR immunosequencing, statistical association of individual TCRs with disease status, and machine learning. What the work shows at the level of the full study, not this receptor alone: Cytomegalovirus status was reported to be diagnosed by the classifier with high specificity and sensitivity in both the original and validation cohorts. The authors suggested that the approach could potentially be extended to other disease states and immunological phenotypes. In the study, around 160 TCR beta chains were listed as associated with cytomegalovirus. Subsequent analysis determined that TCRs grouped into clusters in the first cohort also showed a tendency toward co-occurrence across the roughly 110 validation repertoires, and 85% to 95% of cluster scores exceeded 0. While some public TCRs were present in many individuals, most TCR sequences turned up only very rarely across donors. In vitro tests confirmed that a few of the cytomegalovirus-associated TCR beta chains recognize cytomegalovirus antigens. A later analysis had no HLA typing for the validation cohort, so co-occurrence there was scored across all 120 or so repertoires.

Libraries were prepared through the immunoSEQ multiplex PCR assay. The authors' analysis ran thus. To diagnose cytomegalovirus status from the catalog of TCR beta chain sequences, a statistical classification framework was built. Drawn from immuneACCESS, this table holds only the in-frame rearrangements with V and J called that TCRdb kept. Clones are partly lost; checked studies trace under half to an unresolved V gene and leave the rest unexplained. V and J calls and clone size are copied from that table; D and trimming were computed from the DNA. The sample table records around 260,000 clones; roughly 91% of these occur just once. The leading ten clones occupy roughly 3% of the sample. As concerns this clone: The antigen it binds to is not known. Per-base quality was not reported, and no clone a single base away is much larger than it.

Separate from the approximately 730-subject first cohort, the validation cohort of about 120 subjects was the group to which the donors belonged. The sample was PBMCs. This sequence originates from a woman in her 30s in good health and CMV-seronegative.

CDR3 reads: CASTLGPTYEQYF. The nucleotides are TGCGCCAGCACCCTGGGACCGACCTACGAGCAGTACTTC. The rearranged segments are TRBV5-1 and TRBJ2-7; the D call is possibly TRBD1 or TRBD2, each sharing 5 bases. CDR1 and CDR2 are read off the germline V gene as SGHRS and YFSETQ. CDR3 length: 13 amino acids, cysteine to phenylalanine. Only the CDR3 part of the read is kept: 39 bases, read in frame from the first base. Trimming costs V 6 bases and J 2 bases, and their ends lie 12 bases apart.